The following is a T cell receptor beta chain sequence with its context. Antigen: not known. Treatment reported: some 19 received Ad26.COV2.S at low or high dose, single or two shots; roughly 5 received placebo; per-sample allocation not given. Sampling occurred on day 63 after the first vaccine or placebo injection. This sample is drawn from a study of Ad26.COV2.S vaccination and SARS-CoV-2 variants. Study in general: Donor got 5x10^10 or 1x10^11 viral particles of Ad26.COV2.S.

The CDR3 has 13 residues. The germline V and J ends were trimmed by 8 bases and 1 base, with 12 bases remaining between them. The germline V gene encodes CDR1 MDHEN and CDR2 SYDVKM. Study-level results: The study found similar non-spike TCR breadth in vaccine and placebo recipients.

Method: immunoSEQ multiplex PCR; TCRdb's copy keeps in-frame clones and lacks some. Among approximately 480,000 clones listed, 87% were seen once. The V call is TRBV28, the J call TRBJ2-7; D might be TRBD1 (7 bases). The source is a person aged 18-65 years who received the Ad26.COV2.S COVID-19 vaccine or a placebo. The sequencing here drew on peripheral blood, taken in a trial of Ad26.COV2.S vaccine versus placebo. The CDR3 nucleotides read TGTGCCAGCCGGAGGGGGCCTTCCTACGAGCAGTACTTC. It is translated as CASRRGPSYEQYF.